This entry concerns a single TCR beta chain. The data belong to a study of OX40 agonist ivuxolimab in advanced cancers. On the study more broadly: Patients were treated with intravenous ivuxolimab, dosed at 0.01 to 10 mg/kg and infused every 2 weeks. Partial responses occurred in three patients (one hepatocellular carcinoma, two cutaneous melanoma).

Repertoires were generated with immunoSEQ multiplex PCR, while TCRdb's copy carries only in-frame clones and drops some. The table shows 45,000 to 55,000 clones, with around nine tenths occurring only once. Autoimmune disease history or systemic immunosuppression was exclusionary. Sequenced here: CD4+ or CD8+ T cells sorted from blood, sampled in a trial of the OX40 agonist ivuxolimab. This receptor was identified in an adult with an advanced solid tumor such as melanoma, head and neck, liver or kidney cancer.

The CDR3 DNA is TGCGCCAGCAGTTTAGCGGGGGATTTCACAGATACGCAGTATTTT. This gives the protein CASSLAGDFTDTQYF. The rearrangement uses TRBV5-1 and TRBJ2-3; TRBD2 agrees at 9 bases. Germline-derived CDR1 and CDR2 are SGHRS and YFSETQ. The trim removed 5 bases at V and 2 bases at J, leaving 6 bases unmatched. The CDR3 totals 15 residues.